This paragraph reports one TCR beta chain. What it binds is unknown. Reverse transcription of all isolated RNA meant that expressed TCRB transcripts were sequenced. Sequencing used immunoSEQ multiplex PCR; TCRdb keeps in-frame clones, though not all of them. Of some 900,000 clones detected, 17% appear once; the ten largest clones hold 0.023%. This sample was included in a study of beta chain features in type 1 diabetes. There are 13 residues in the CDR3. The V end lost 6 bases, the J end lost 0 bases, and 8 bases lay between the germline ends. Germline CDR1 is MNHEY and CDR2 is SVGAGI. General study points: The study found moderately but significantly shorter TCRB CDR3s in all four CD4+ subsets of Type 1 diabetes patients. PCR might favor shorter templates, equally in patients and controls. Within the patient group, naive, central memory and Treg TCRB repertoires appeared more similar to each other than within healthy donors.

This TCR was sampled from a young woman in good health. Material: naive CD4+ T cells from blood. The chain uses TRBV6-5 and TRBJ1-1; D not certain. CDR3 amino acids: CASSVMMNTEAFF. The CDR3 DNA is TGTGCCAGCAGCGTAATGATGAACACTGAAGCTTTCTTT.